This T cell receptor (beta chain) was identified in a study of CD8+CD57+ T cells in acquired aplastic anemia. General observations from the study: CD8+ Simpson's diversity in patients was not significantly different from that in controls.

This clonotype appeared many times. Antigen specificity is unknown. Patients picked for sequencing had shown CD8+CD57+ cell expansion detected by flow cytometry. Patients were therapy-naive when their blood was sampled. Germline values: CDR1 SNHLY, CDR2 FYNNEI. The CDR3 is 15 amino acids. V dropped 2 bases and J dropped 1 base, with 11 bases sitting between them. Profiling that covered TCR beta VDJ and CDR3 relied on genomic DNA as its template. MiXCR, run by TCRdb on the reads, gives a single entry per CDR3 protein. Found here are approximately 220,000 distinct CDR3 sequences, around half of them singletons; the top ten hold approximately 7.8%.

The source material was sorted CD4+, CD8+, or CD8+CD57+ T cells (not recorded which) from PBMCs. This chain connects TRBV2 to TRBJ2-5; D ambiguous. The receptor's source is a human donor with aplastic anemia. CDR3 nucleotides: TGTGCCAGCAGTGAATCCGCGGCAAGCCAAGAGACCCAGTACTTC. Its protein product is CASSESAASQETQYF.